This T cell receptor (beta chain) came from a study of cytotoxic CD8 clonotypes in ibrutinib-treated CLL (dated by TCRdb to 2020 to 2022). About the study as a whole: In this cohort, 15 patients were treatment-naive and some 10 were relapsed/refractory, while roughly 17 had unmutated IGHV. Responses were partial in roughly 24 patients and complete in 2; after median 68 months follow-up, about 14 stayed in remission and 12 progressed. The response samples were drawn at a median of approximately 11 months into treatment, with a range of about 6 to 40 months. Samples averaged roughly 280,000 productive templates and approximately 100,000 productive rearrangements. Of the approximately 86 participants in the trial, about two dozen had longitudinal samples available. Cryopreserved peripheral blood mononuclear cells were obtained prior to treatment, at the time of response, and at either disease progression or sustained remission. Patients were still on ibrutinib when every remission and progressive disease sample was collected.

A MiSeq instrument was used for deep resolution sequencing, which targeted depths ranging from 1 in 1 million up to 1 in 200,000 T cells, with coverage averaging 10x for each clonotype. The immunoSEQ hsTCRB Kit was used to generate TCR beta libraries. Per the source publication's procedure: Data were analyzed with ImmunoSEQ Data Assistant and ImmunoSEQ Analyzer, with V, D and J genes assigned per IMGT definitions. Clonality, which ranges from 0 to 1, was calculated by subtracting the normalized Shannon entropy of productive rearrangement frequencies from one. Public clonotype analysis was restricted to overrepresented clonotypes comprising at least 0.05% of each patient's repertoire. Repertoires from about a dozen age-matched healthy donors in immuneACCESS were used as clonality controls. TCRdb retrieved this table from immuneACCESS and kept in-frame rearrangements only. Not all clones are present; in checked studies, unresolved V genes account for under half, and no reason is known for the remainder. Clonal size and the V and J genes are those of that table, whereas D and trimming came from the DNA. The sample table shows 70,000 to 80,000 clones, and 80% are seen once. The ten largest clones take up roughly 8% of the sample.

The label giving this sample's time point can be read as: progressive disease on ibrutinib. For TCR beta library preparation, roughly 2 micrograms of genomic DNA were isolated from cryopreserved PBMCs. Longitudinal blood samples from CLL patients on ibrutinib monotherapy were analyzed using high-throughput TCR beta sequencing. The patients were enrolled in a single-center, open-label phase 2 trial of ibrutinib monotherapy. The germline V gene (reference sequence) gives CDR1 as SEHNR and CDR2 as FQNEAQ. Taken from cysteine to phenylalanine, the CDR3 has 13 residues. The sequence is cut down to CDR3 DNA, 39 bases in frame from base 1. V loses 3 bases, J loses 10 bases, and the germline ends lie 15 bases apart. In regard to this clone: Its target antigen remains unknown. Base qualities are missing; no much larger clone stands one base away.

Overall study results and their limits: Sampling times were not matched between patients in sustained remission and patients whose disease was progressing, and lymph node repertoires were not examined. Clonality increased at ibrutinib response, stayed stable in sustained remission, and fell back toward baseline at progression. At baseline, clonality was higher than in age-matched healthy donors and showed a strong correlation with circulating CD8+ T-cell counts. Public clonotypes were rare and either shrank or stayed stable during treatment, and the rise in clonality at ibrutinib response reflected expansion of private clonotypes.

This sequence uses TRBV7-9 and TRBJ1-2, with a weak D call of TRBD1 (5 bases match). The sample was PBMCs, taken at disease progression, from a patient treated with ibrutinib. The TCR originated in a human donor with chronic lymphocytic leukemia. The CDR3 in this case is CASSFPGTEIYTF. The nucleotides are TGTGCCAGCAGCTTCCCGGGGACTGAGATCTACACCTTC.